The 15 T cell receptor beta chains below were found in one sample sequenced in a study of cytomegalovirus exposure and HLA in healthy donors. With 60 Vbeta and 13 Jbeta primers, the PCR was carried out. The method was immunoSEQ multiplex PCR; TCRdb's version includes in-frame clones alone and lacks a portion of them. The sample yields some 180,000 clones, roughly 9.4% seen once. The material sequenced was PBMCs. Receptor source: a young woman in good health and CMV-seropositive.

This clone was observed a few times. J is TRBJ1-2 and V is TRBV11-2, with TRBD1 matching over 10 bases. Losses at the gene ends were 5 bases for V and 6 bases for J; bases not matched to a gene: 6. The V gene's germline CDR1 is SGHAT and CDR2 FQNNGV. The CDR3 totals 14 residues. The CDR3 loop is CASSLDRGPDGYTF. CDR3 sequence (DNA): TGTGCCAGCAGCCTCGACAGGGGGCCGGATGGCTACACCTTC.

The genes are TRBV5-5 and TRBJ2-7; TRBD1 aligns across 10 bases. Germline V CDR1 and CDR2: SGHKS, YYEKEE (reference sequence). The CDR3 loop spans 16 amino acids. J lost 5 bases, V lost 3 bases, and 11 bases had no gene match. The CDR3 is CASSSTPGTGEDEQYF. The CDR3 DNA is TGTGCCAGCAGCTCGACCCCCGGGACAGGGGAAGACGAGCAGTACTTC.

The table lists this clone with a few counts. The chain uses TRBV5-4 and TRBJ2-1; 10 bases line up with TRBD2. In germline, CDR1 is SGHNT, CDR2 YYREEE (reference sequence). With 4 bases clipped from V and 4 bases from J, the junction kept 5 bases outside the gene matches. This CDR3 contains 15 residues. The CDR3 bases are TGTGCCAGCAGCGCCCTAGCGGGAGTATACAATGAGCAGTTCTTC. Translation gives CASSALAGVYNEQFF.

This clone was detected a few times. The chain combines TRBV4-1 with TRBJ1-2; D call uncertain. The V gene's germline CDR1 is MGHRA and CDR2 YSYEKL. This CDR3 comprises 14 residues. V was pared by 1 base and J by 4 bases, with 10 bases between. This CDR3 reads CASSQGGNSYGYTF. In nucleotides, the CDR3 is TGCGCCAGCAGCCAAGGCGGGAATAGCTATGGCTACACCTTC.

This clone turned up a few times. The chain links TRBV30 to TRBJ2-3; the D gene is possibly TRBD2 (5 bases). This CDR3 contains 14 residues. Per the germline V gene, CDR1 is GTSNPN and CDR2 is SVGIG (reference sequence). V dropped 2 bases and J dropped 2 bases, with 11 bases sitting between them. CDR3 protein: CAWSSDSLTDTQYF. The DNA for the CDR3 is TGTGCCTGGAGTTCGGACTCCCTCACAGATACGCAGTATTTT.

V gene TRBV19 combines with J gene TRBJ2-3; D gene unclear. The CDR3 totals 12 residues. Germline CDR1 reads LNHDA; CDR2 reads SQIVND (reference sequence). The V end was cut by 2 bases, the J end by 5 bases, with 5 bases between. The CDR3 DNA is TGTGCCAGTAGTATATTCGGAGATACGCAGTATTTT. Translation: CASSIFGDTQYF.

This rearrangement joins TRBV5-4 to TRBJ1-4; D perhaps matches TRBD1 (6 bases). Trimming removed 2 bases at V and 0 bases at J, with 14 bases between. There are 17 residues in the CDR3. Germline loops: CDR1 SGHNT, CDR2 YYREEE (reference sequence). The CDR3 reads CASSFGGRGPTNEKLFF. The CDR3 nucleotides read TGTGCCAGCAGCTTCGGAGGCAGGGGACCAACTAATGAAAAACTGTTTTTT.

This CDR3 reads CASSPGSYNEQFF. CDR3 nucleotide sequence: TGTGCCAGCAGCCCTGGCAGTTACAATGAGCAGTTCTTC. V gene TRBV6-5 combines with J gene TRBJ2-1; D gene unclear. Germline CDR1 and CDR2: MNHEY and SVGAGI. The CDR3 is 13 amino acids. Trimming removed 6 bases from V and 4 bases from J, with 10 bases in between.

This clone was observed a few times. The chain joins TRBV5-1 to TRBJ1-1; D perhaps matches TRBD1 (6 bases). V was pared by 1 base and J by 2 bases, with 9 bases between. The germline V gene has CDR1 SGHRS and CDR2 YFSETQ. The CDR3 loop spans 14 amino acids. This chain's CDR3 is CASSLTGTNTEAFF. DNA of the CDR3: TGCGCCAGCAGCTTGACAGGGACCAACACTGAAGCTTTCTTT.

The sample holds a few counts of this clone. V usage is TRBV9 and J usage is TRBJ2-7; 9 bases align to TRBD1. This CDR3 spans 16 amino acids. The germline gives CDR1 SGDLS, CDR2 YYNGEE. V lost 0 bases and J lost 3; bases outside the gene matches: 7. The CDR3 loop reads CASSVGPLGQGYEQYF. The DNA for the CDR3 is TGTGCCAGCAGCGTAGGTCCTTTGGGACAGGGCTACGAGCAGTACTTC.

This clone came up a few times. The V call is TRBV2, the J call TRBJ1-4; D is perhaps TRBD1 (6 bases). Germline CDR1 SNHLY, CDR2 FYNNEI. Deletions cut 8 bases from V and 10 bases from J, with 20 bases between. The CDR3 length is 14 residues. The CDR3 region is CASRLEQGWGKLFF. CDR3 coding DNA: TGTGCCAGCCGCCTGGAGCAGGGGTGGGGAAAACTGTTTTTT.

This clone appeared a few times. The V and J genes are TRBV7-2 and TRBJ2-7, with TRBD2 matching 12 bases. The CDR3 sequence is 16 residues long. V was pared by 1 base and J by 3 bases, with 4 bases of the junction left unmatched. Germline lookup yields CDR1 SGHTA and CDR2 FQGNSA. This chain's CDR3 is CASSLGLAGGYYEQYF. The CDR3 region has the DNA TGTGCCAGCAGCTTAGGTCTAGCGGGAGGGTACTACGAGCAGTACTTC. The variable domain in full, completed from reference TRBV7-2 and TRBJ2-7, reads GAGVSQSPSNKVTEKGKDVELRCDPISGHTALYWYRQSLGQGLEFLIYFQGNSAPDKSGLPSDRFSAERTGGSVSTLTIQRTQQEDSAVYLCASSLGLAGGYYEQYFGPGTRLTVT.

A few counts support this clone. The chain uses TRBV19 and TRBJ2-1; D is ambiguous. CDR3 length: 14 residues. Trimming shortened V by 5 bases and J by 5 bases, and 13 bases separated the two germline ends. Germline CDR1 LNHDA, CDR2 SQIVND (reference sequence). The CDR3 DNA reads as TGTGCCAGTAGTCTCTCCGCACCTAACAATGAGCAGTTCTTC. As protein: CASSLSAPNNEQFF.

This clone was counted only a few times. The chain has TRBV4-1 and TRBJ2-2; TRBD2 matches 7 bases. The CDR3 has 15 residues. After removal of 1 base from V and 7 bases from J, the junction contained 6 bases not matched to a gene. Germline V CDR1 and CDR2: MGHRA, YSYEKL. The chain's CDR3 is CASSQGREWFGELFF. The DNA of the CDR3 is TGCGCCAGCAGCCAAGGGCGGGAGTGGTTCGGGGAGCTGTTTTTT.

This clone was observed a handful of times. This chain joins TRBV15 and TRBJ1-4; TRBD1 might be the D (5 bases). Trimming took off 0 bases at V and 13 bases at J, with 12 bases between the two ends. The germline V gene has CDR1 LNHNV and CDR2 YYDKDF (reference sequence). The CDR3 is made up of 13 amino acids. CDR3 protein: CATSRDKGRGLFF. CDR3 in DNA: TGTGCCACCAGCAGAGATAAAGGGAGGGGACTGTTTTTT.